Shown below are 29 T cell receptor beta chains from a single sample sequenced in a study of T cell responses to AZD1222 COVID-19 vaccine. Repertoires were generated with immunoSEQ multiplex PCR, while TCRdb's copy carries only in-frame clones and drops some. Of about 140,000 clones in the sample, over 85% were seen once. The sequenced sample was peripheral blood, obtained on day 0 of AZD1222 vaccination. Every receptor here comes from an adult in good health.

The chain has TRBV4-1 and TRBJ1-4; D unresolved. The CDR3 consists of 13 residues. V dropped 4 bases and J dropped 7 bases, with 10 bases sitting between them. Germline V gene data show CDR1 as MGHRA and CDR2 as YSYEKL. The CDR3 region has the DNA TGCGCCAGCAGCCCTCGGGCGGGTGAAAAACTGTTTTTT. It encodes CASSPRAGEKLFF.

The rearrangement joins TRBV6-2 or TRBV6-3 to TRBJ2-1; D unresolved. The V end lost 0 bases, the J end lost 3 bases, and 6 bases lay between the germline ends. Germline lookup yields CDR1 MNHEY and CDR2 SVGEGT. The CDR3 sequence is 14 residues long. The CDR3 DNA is TGTGCCAGCAGTTACTCAGCGTACTACAATGAGCAGTTCTTC. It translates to CASSYSAYYNEQFF.

CDR3 sequence reads: CASSYASGGFLYGYTF. CDR3 in DNA: TGTGCCAGCAGCTACGCTTCGGGGGGCTTCCTTTATGGCTACACCTTC. The chain joins TRBV5-6 to TRBJ1-2; perhaps TRBD1 as D (6 bases). Germline V gene data show CDR1 as SGHDT and CDR2 as YYEEEE. V was cut by 3 bases and J by 5 bases, with 20 bases left in between. The CDR3 contains 16 residues.

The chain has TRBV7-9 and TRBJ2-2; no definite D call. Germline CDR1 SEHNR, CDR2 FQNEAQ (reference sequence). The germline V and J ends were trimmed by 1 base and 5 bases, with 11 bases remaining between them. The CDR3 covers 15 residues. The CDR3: CASSLVSSSTGELFF. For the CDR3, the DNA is TGTGCCAGCAGCTTAGTGTCCAGCTCTACCGGGGAGCTGTTTTTT.

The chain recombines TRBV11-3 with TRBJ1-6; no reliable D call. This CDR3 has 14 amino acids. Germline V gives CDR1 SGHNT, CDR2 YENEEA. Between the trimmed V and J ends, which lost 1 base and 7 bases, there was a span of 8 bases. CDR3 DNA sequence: TGTGCCAGCAGCTTAGTTCGGCAGAATTCACCCCTCCACTTT. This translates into CASSLVRQNSPLHF.

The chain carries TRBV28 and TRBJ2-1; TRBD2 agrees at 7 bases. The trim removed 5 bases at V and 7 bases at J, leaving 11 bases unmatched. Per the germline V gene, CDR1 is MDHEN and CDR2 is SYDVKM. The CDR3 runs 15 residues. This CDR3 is CASSPLAEGKNEQFF. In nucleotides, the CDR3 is TGTGCCAGCAGTCCCCTAGCGGAGGGGAAGAATGAGCAGTTCTTC. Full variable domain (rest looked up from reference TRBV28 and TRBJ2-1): DVKVTQSSRYLVKRTGEKVFLECVQDMDHENMFWYRQDPGLGLRLIYFSYDVKMKEKGDIPEGYSVSREKKERFSLILESASTNQTSMYLCASSPLAEGKNEQFFGPGTRLTVL.

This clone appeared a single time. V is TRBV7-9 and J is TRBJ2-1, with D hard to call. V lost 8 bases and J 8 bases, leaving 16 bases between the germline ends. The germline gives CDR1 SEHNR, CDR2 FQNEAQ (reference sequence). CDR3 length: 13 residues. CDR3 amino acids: CASFSAFSDEQFF. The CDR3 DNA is TGTGCCAGCTTCTCCGCGTTTTCGGATGAGCAGTTCTTC.

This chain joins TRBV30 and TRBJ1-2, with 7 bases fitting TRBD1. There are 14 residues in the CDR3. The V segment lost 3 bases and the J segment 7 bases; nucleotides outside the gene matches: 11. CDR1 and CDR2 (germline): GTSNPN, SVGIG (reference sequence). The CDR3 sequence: CAWRPGGQGGGYTF. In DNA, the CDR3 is TGTGCCTGGAGACCCGGCGGGCAGGGGGGTGGCTACACCTTC. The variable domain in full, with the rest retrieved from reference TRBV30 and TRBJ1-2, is SQTIHQWPATLVQPVGSPLSLECTVEGTSNPNLYWYRQAAGRGLQLLFYSVGIGQISSEVPQNLSASRPQDRQFILSSKKLLLSDSGFYLCAWRPGGQGGGYTFGSGTRLTVV.

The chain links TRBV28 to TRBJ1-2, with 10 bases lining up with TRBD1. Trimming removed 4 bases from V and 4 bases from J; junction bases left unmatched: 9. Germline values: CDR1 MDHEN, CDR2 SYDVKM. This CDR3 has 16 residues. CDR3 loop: CASSSGTGAMGYGYTF. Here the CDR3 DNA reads TGTGCCAGCAGTTCCGGGACAGGGGCCATGGGCTATGGCTACACCTTC.

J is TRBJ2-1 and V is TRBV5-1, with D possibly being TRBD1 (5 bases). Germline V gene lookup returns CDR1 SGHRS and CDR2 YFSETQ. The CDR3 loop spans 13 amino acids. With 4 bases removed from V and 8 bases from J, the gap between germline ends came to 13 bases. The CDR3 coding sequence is TGCGCCAGCAGCCGGCTAATAGGGGATGAGCAGTTCTTC. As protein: CASSRLIGDEQFF.

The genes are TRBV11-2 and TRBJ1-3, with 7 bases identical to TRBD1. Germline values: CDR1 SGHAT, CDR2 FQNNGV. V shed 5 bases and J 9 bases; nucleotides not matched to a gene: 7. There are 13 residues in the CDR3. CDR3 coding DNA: TGTGCCAGCAGCCGGGGACAGCTCGGCACCATATATTTT. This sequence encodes CASSRGQLGTIYF.

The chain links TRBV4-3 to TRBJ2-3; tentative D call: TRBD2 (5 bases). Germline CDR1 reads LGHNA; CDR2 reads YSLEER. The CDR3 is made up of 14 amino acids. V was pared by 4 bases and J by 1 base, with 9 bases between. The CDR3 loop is CASSLRGGTDTQYF. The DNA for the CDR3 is TGCGCCAGCAGCCTTCGGGGAGGCACAGATACGCAGTATTTT.

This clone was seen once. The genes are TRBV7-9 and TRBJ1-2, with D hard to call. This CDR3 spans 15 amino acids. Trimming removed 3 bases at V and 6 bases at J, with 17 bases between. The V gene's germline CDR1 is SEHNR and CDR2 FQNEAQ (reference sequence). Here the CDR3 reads CASSFSEFWTDGYTF. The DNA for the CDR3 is TGTGCCAGCAGCTTTTCTGAGTTTTGGACGGATGGCTACACCTTC.

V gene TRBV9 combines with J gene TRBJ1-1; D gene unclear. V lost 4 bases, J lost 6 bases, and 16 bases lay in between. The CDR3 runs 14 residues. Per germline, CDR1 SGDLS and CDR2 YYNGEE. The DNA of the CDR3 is TGTGCCAGCAGCACCCGACCCGGAGGCGCTGAAGCTTTCTTT. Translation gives CASSTRPGGAEAFF.

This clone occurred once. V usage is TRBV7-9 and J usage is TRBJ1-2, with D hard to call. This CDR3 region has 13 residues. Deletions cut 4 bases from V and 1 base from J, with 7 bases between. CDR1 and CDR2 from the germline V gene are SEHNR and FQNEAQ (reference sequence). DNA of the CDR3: TGTGCCAGCAGCTACCCTAATAACTATGGCTACACCTTC. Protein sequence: CASSYPNNYGYTF.

The CDR3 loop reads CASSVASDRALNTEAFF. The CDR3 DNA sequence: TGTGCCAGCAGCGTAGCTTCCGACAGGGCGTTGAACACTGAAGCTTTCTTT. The chain has TRBV9 and TRBJ1-1, with 7 bases fitting TRBD1. CDR3 length: 17 amino acids. The J segment lost 0 bases and the V segment lost 0 bases, leaving 8 bases of the junction unmatched. The germline CDR1 and CDR2 sequences are SGDLS and YYNGEE.

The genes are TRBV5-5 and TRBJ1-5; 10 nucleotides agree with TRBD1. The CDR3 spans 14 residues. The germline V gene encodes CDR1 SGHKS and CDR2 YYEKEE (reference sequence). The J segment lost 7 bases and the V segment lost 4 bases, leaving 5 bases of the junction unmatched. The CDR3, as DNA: TGTGCCAGCAGCATAAGGACAGGGGGGCAGCCCCAGCATTTT. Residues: CASSIRTGGQPQHF.

The CDR3 spells CASSDGVGRPNQPQHF. CDR3 nucleotides: TGTGCCAGCAGTGATGGAGTCGGCCGGCCAAATCAGCCCCAGCATTTT. The V call is TRBV6-1, the J call TRBJ1-5; no clear D gene. The V gene lost 3 bases and the J gene lost 4 bases, with 16 bases spanning the gap. From germline, CDR1 is MNHNS and CDR2 SASEGT. The CDR3 contains 16 residues.

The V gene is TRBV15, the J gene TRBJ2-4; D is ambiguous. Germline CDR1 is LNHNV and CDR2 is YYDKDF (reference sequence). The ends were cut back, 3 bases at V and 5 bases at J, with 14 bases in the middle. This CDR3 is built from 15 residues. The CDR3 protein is CATSSIVGFENIQYF. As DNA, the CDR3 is TGTGCCACCAGCAGTATAGTTGGATTCGAAAACATTCAGTACTTC.

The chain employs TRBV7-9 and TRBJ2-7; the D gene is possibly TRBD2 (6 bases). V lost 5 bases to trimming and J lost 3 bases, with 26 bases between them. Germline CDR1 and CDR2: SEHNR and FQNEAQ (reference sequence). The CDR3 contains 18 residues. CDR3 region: CASSVYPVGGKRGYEQYF. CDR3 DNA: TGTGCCAGCAGCGTCTATCCGGTGGGGGGAAAGAGGGGCTACGAGCAGTACTTC.

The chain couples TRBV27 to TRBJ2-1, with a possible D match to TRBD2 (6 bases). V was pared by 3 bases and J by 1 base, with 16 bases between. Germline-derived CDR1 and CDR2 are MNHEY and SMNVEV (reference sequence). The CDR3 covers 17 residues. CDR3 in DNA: TGTGCCAGCAGTTTCCGCCTAGGAGGAGGGTCCTACAATGAGCAGTTCTTC. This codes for CASSFRLGGGSYNEQFF.

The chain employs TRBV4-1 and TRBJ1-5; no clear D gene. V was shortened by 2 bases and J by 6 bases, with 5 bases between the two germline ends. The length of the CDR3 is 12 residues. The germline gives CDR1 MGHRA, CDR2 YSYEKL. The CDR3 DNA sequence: TGCGCCAGCAGCCAACGGGGTCAGCCCCAGCATTTT. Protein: CASSQRGQPQHF.

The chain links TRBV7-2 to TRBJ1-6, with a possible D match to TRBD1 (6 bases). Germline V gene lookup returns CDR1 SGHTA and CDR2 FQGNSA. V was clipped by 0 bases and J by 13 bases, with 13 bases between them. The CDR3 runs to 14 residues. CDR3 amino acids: CASSLAQGRTPLHF. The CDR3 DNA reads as TGTGCCAGCAGCTTAGCGCAGGGGAGGACGCCCCTCCACTTT.

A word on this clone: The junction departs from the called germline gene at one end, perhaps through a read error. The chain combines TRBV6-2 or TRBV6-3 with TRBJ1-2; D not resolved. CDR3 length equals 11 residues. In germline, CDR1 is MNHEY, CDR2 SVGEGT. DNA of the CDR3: TGTGCCAGCAGTTCCAATTCCGGCCCATCCTTC. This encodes CASSSNSGPSF.

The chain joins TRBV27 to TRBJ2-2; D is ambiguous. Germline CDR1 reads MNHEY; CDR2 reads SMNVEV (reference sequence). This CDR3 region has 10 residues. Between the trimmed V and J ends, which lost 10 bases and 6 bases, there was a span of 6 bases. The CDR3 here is CATPPGELFF. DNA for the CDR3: TGTGCCACCCCCCCCGGGGAGCTGTTTTTT.

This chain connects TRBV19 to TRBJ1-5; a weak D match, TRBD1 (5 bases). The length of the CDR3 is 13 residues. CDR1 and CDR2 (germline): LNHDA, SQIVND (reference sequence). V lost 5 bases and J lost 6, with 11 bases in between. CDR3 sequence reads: CASSGQGGQPQHF. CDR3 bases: TGTGCCAGTAGTGGGCAGGGCGGTCAGCCCCAGCATTTT.

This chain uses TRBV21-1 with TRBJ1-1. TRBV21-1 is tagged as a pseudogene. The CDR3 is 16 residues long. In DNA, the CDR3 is TGTGCCAGCAGCAAAGAGTTTGGGAGGGGGCGAGGTGAAGCTTTCTTT. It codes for CASSKEFGRGRGEAFF.

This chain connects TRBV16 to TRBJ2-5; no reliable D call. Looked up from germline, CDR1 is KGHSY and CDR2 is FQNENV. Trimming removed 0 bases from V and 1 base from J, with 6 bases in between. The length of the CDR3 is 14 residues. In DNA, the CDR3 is TGTGCCAGCAGCCAATCTGAAGGCCAAGAGACCCAGTACTTC. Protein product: CASSQSEGQETQYF.

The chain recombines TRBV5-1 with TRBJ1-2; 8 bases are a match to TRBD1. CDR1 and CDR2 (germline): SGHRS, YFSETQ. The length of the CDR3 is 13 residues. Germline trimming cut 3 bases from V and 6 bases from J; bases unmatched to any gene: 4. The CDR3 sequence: CASSSGGGDGYTF. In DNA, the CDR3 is TGCGCCAGCAGCTCAGGGGGCGGCGATGGCTACACCTTC.